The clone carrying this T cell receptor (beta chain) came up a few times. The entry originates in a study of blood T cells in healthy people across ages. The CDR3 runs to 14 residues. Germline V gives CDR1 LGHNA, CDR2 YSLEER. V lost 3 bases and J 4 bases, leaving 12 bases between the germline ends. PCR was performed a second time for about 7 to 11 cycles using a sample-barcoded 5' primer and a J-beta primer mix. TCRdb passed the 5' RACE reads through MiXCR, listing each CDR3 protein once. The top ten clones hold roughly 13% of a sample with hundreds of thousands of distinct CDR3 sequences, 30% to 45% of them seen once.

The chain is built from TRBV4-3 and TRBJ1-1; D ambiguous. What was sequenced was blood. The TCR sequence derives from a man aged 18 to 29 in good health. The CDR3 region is CASSHPGSSTEAFF. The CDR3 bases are TGCGCCAGCAGCCATCCGGGGAGCAGCACTGAAGCTTTCTTT.